The 8 T cell receptor beta chains given below trace back to one sample, sequenced in a study of regulatory T cells in long-lasting Graves disease. As for time point: newly diagnosed GD, antithyroid drugs for less than 3 months. From PBMCs, RNA was extracted and then used to make the TCR library. For TCR beta, libraries came from iRepertoire HTBI primers and Arm-PCR of CDR3 regions. TCRdb reprocessed the multiplex PCR reads with MiXCR, giving one entry per CDR3 protein. The repertoire holds around 500,000 distinct CDR3 sequences, with around 12% as singletons. These data were also reused for a study on T cells in Graves' hyperthyroidism and ophthalmopathy.

The sample here was peripheral blood mononuclear cells (PBMCs), taken at new diagnosis, from a patient treated with antithyroid drugs. These receptors were obtained from a woman aged 30 to 39 with Graves disease.

This clonotype was seen only once. This chain uses TRBV12-3 or TRBV12-4 with TRBJ2-7; TRBD2 agrees at 8 bases. V dropped 4 bases and J dropped 5; count of bases not matched to a gene: 7. The CDR3 has 14 residues. In DNA form, the CDR3 reads TGTGCCAGCAGTTCTATTGGACTAGCTGACGAGCAGTACTTC. This encodes CASSSIGLADEQYF.

This clonotype was recorded at least ten times. This chain links TRBV11-2 with TRBJ1-1; no reliable D call. From germline, CDR1 is SGHAT and CDR2 FQNNGV. V lost 7 bases to trimming and J lost 0 bases, with 18 bases between them. The CDR3 is made up of 16 amino acids. The CDR3 DNA reads TGTGCCAGCATTGACCCCGGGAGGGCGATGAACACTGAAGCTTTCTTT. This encodes CASIDPGRAMNTEAFF.

The chain uses TRBV9 and TRBJ2-7, with D tentatively TRBD1 or TRBD2 (5 bases each). V was clipped by 5 bases and J by 2 bases, with 17 bases between them. This CDR3 has 15 amino acids. Germline-derived CDR1 and CDR2 are SGDLS and YYNGEE. In DNA, the CDR3 is TGTGCCAGCAGGCTCACCCGGGACGATCCCTACGAGCAGTACTTC. This gives the protein CASRLTRDDPYEQYF.

The rearrangement joins TRBV7-3 to TRBJ2-1, with 10 bases identical to TRBD2. From germline, CDR1 is SGHTA and CDR2 FQGTGA. The CDR3 is 15 amino acids. Germline trimming cut 2 bases from V and 5 bases from J; bases unmatched to any gene: 3. CDR3 nucleotide sequence: TGTGCCAGCAGCTTATGGGGACTAGCGAACAATGAGCAGTTCTTC. Protein sequence: CASSLWGLANNEQFF.

This clonotype was detected ten times or more. The rearrangement links TRBV18 to TRBJ2-5; D is tentatively TRBD1 or TRBD2 (5 bases each). Trimming took off 10 bases at V and 5 bases at J, with 17 bases between the two ends. Germline CDR1 is KGHSH and CDR2 is LQKENI. The length of the CDR3 is 13 residues. The CDR3 sequence: CANSSGLRETQYF. Here the CDR3 DNA reads TGTGCCAACTCCTCGGGGCTCAGGGAGACCCAGTACTTC.

Ten or more counts support this clonotype. The chain links TRBV27 to TRBJ2-7; TRBD2 agrees at 13 bases. CDR3 length equals 15 residues. Per germline, CDR1 MNHEY and CDR2 SMNVEV (reference sequence). The V gene end was trimmed by 7 bases and the J gene end by 4 bases; junction bases not matched to a gene: 7. CDR3 nucleotide sequence: TGTGCCAGCACCATAACTAGCGGGAGGGGGTACGAGCAGTACTTC. It yields the protein CASTITSGRGYEQYF.

The chain has TRBV9 and TRBJ1-1; tentatively, D is TRBD1 (6 bases). Trimming removed 0 bases from V and 3 bases from J, with 6 bases in between. CDR1 is SGDLS and CDR2 is YYNGEE in the germline V gene. The CDR3 length is 13 residues. The CDR3 DNA sequence: TGTGCCAGCAGCGTAGGGGGGCACACTGAAGCTTTCTTT. It yields the protein CASSVGGHTEAFF.

The chain joins TRBV27 to TRBJ2-1; 7 positions agree with TRBD2. Germline V gives CDR1 MNHEY, CDR2 SMNVEV (reference sequence). The CDR3 runs 14 residues. V was pared by 3 bases and J by 5 bases, with 4 bases of the junction left unmatched. The CDR3 sequence: CASSFWAGDNEQFF. In DNA, the CDR3 is TGTGCCAGCAGTTTTTGGGCGGGGGACAATGAGCAGTTCTTC.